Sequencing of this T cell receptor beta chain was carried out in a study of blood T cell repertoires in COVID-19. Across the whole study: Whether acute or convalescent, the COVID-19 samples came from the United States, Italy and Spain.

Trimming at V came to 4 bases and at J to 4 bases, leaving 5 bases not matched to a gene. The CDR3 is 15 amino acids. The germline V gene has CDR1 SGHVS and CDR2 FQNEAQ. Original analysis: Nucleated cell number was recorded as an estimate derived from reference gene primer amplification. TCRdb's table, derived via immunoSEQ multiplex PCR, lists solely in-frame clones and lacks some. Clone size and V and J calls were adopted from that table, with D and trimming inferred from the DNA. The sample includes around 92,000 clones, around two thirds seen only once; the top ten take 3% to 4%. Sequenced sample: peripheral blood. The rearrangement links TRBV7-8 to TRBJ2-1; 9 nucleotides align to TRBD2. The sequence came from a man in his 70s with COVID-19, enrolled during active disease. CDR3 DNA: TGTGCCAGCAGCTCGGCTAGCGGGGTGTACAATGAGCAGTTCTTC. Amino acid sequence: CASSSASGVYNEQFF.